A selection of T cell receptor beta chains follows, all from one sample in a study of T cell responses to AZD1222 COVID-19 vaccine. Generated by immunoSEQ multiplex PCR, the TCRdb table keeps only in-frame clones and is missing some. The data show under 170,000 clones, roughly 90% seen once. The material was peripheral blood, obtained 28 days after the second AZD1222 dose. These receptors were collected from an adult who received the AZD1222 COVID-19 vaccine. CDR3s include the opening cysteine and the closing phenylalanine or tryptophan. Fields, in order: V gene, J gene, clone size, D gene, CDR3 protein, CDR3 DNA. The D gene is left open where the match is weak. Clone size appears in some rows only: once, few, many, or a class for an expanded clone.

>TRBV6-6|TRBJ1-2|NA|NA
CASSPDRPYGYTF
TGTGCCAGCAGCCCCGACAGGCCCTATGGCTACACCTTC
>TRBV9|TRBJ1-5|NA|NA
CASSAPGLNQPQHF
TGTGCCAGCAGCGCTCCGGGACTCAATCAGCCCCAGCATTTT
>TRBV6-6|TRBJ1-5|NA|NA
CASSNVGVNQPQHF
TGTGCCAGCAGTAACGTGGGGGTAAATCAGCCCCAGCATTTT
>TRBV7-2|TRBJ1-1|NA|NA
CASSPRAGMNTEAFF
TGTGCCAGCAGCCCTAGGGCAGGAATGAACACTGAAGCTTTCTTT
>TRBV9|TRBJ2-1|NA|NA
CASSVGIGGPYNEQFF
TGTGCCAGCAGCGTTGGGATAGGTGGCCCCTACAATGAGCAGTTCTTC
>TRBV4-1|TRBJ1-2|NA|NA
CASSQGSSGAGYGYTF
TGCGCCAGCAGCCAAGGTTCCTCAGGGGCCGGCTATGGCTACACCTTC
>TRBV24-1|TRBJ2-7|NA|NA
CATSELGLPQSGYEQYF
TGTGCCACCAGTGAACTTGGACTGCCGCAATCCGGCTACGAGCAGTACTTC
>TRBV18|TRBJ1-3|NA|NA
CASSPRHGRSSGNTIYF
TGTGCCAGCTCACCACGGCACGGACGGAGCTCTGGAAACACCATATATTTT
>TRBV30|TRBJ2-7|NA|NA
CAWSARLGPAYEQYF
TGTGCCTGGAGCGCCAGACTAGGTCCAGCCTACGAGCAGTACTTC
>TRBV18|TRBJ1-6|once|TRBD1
CASSVRGQHNSPLHF
TGTGCCAGCTCAGTCAGGGGGCAACATAATTCACCCCTCCACTTT
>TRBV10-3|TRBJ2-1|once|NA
CAISETVNEQFF
TGTGCCATCAGTGAAACTGTGAATGAGCAGTTCTTC
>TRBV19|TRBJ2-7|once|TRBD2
CASTLRAGGGEQYF
TGTGCCAGTACCCTAAGAGCGGGAGGGGGCGAGCAGTACTTC
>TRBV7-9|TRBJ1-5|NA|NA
CASSRGLNQPQHF
TGTGCCAGCAGCCGGGGACTTAATCAGCCCCAGCATTTT
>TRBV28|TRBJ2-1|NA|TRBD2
CASSFQGLAGGHEQFF
TGTGCCAGCAGTTTTCAGGGACTAGCGGGAGGGCATGAGCAGTTCTTC
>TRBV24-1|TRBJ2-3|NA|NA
CAIWDTRTNTQYF
TGTGCCATCTGGGACACCCGCACGAATACGCAGTATTTT
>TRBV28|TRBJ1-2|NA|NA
CASRADMTKFPTGYTF
TGTGCCAGCAGGGCAGATATGACGAAGTTTCCGACTGGCTACACCTTC
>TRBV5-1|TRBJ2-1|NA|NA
CASSSNPGDNEQFF
TGCGCCAGCAGCTCCAATCCGGGCGACAATGAGCAGTTCTTC
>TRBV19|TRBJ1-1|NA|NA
CASSPAWTRNTEAFF
TGTGCCAGTAGTCCAGCGTGGACCCGGAACACTGAAGCTTTCTTT
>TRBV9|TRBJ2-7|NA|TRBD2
CASSVAGSGSEQYF
TGTGCCAGCAGCGTAGCCGGGAGCGGGAGCGAGCAGTACTTC
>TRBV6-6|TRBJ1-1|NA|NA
CASSYSKKVLNTEAFF
TGTGCCAGCAGTTACTCGAAAAAGGTTTTGAACACTGAAGCTTTCTTT
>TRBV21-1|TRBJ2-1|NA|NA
CATAVNLAGYNEQFF
TGTGCCACCGCAGTCAATCTAGCGGGCTACAATGAGCAGTTCTTC
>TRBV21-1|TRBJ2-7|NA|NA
CASSKELGPYEQYF
TGTGCCAGCAGCAAAGAACTGGGGCCCTACGAGCAGTACTTC
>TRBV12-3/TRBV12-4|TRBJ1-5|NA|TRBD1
CASLQGAGQPQHF
TGTGCCAGCTTACAGGGGGCAGGGCAGCCCCAGCATTTT
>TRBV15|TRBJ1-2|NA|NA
CATSRSGAGGYGYTF
TGTGCCACCAGCAGATCAGGGGCAGGAGGCTATGGCTACACCTTC
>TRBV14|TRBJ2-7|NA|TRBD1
CASSLGQGYYEQYF
TGTGCCAGCAGCCTAGGACAGGGGTACTACGAGCAGTACTTC
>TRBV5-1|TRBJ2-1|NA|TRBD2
CASSFLAGSVGYNEQFF
TGCGCCAGCAGCTTTCTAGCGGGATCTGTTGGGTACAATGAGCAGTTCTTC
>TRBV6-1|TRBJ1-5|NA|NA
CASSSFDQGYQPQHF
TGTGCCAGCAGTTCTTTCGATCAGGGTTACCAGCCCCAGCATTTT
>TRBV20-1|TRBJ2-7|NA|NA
CSARWEEEQYF
TGCAGTGCTAGGTGGGAGGAAGAGCAGTACTTC
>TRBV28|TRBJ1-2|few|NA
CASSPPWTAYGYTF
TGTGCCAGCAGTCCTCCGTGGACAGCCTATGGCTACACCTTC
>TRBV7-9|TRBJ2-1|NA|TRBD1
CASSPIQGARDNEQFF
TGTGCCAGCAGCCCAATACAGGGGGCGAGAGATAATGAGCAGTTCTTC
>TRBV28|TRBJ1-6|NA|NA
CASSPGYGSYNSPLHF
TGTGCCAGCAGTCCAGGGTATGGCTCCTATAATTCACCCCTCCACTTT